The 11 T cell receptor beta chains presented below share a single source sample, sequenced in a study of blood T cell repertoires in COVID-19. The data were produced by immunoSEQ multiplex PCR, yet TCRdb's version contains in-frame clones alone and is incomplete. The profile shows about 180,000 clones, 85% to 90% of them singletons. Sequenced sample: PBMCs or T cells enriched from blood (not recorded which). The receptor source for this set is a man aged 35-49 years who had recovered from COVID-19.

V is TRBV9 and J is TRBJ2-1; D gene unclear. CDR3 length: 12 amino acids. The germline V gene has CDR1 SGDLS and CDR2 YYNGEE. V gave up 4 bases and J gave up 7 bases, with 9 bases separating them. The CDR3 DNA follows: TGTGCCAGCAGCCTGGGCAGTAATGAGCAGTTCTTC. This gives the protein CASSLGSNEQFF.

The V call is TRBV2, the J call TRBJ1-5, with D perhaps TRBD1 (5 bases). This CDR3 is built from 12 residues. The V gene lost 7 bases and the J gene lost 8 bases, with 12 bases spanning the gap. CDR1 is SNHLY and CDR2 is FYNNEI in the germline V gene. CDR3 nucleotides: TGTGCCAGCACGCTAGGCAGGGAGCCCCAGCATTTT. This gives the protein CASTLGREPQHF.

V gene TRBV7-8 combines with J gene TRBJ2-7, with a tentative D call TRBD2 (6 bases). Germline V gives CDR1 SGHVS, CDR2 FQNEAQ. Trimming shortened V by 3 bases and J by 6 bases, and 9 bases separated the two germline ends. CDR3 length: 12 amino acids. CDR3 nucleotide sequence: TGTGCCAGCAGCTTCCCGGGAGCCGAGCAGTACTTC. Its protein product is CASSFPGAEQYF. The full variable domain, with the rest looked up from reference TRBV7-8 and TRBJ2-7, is GAGVSQSPRYKVAKRGQDVALRCDPISGHVSLFWYQQALGQGPEFLTYFQNEAQLDKSGLPSDRFFAERPEGSVSTLKIQRTQQEDSAVYLCASSFPGAEQYFGPGTRLTVT.

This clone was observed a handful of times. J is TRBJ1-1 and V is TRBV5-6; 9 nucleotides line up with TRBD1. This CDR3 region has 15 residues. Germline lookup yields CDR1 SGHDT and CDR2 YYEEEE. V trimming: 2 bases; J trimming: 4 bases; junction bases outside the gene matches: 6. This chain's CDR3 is CASSFTGTGTTEAFF. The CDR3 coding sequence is TGTGCCAGCAGCTTTACCGGGACAGGGACCACTGAAGCTTTCTTT.

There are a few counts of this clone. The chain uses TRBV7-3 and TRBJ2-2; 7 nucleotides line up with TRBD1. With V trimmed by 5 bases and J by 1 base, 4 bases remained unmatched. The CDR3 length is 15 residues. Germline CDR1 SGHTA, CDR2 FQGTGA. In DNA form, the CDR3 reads TGTGCCAGCAGCCCTCACAGGGGGAACACCGGGGAGCTGTTTTTT. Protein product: CASSPHRGNTGELFF.

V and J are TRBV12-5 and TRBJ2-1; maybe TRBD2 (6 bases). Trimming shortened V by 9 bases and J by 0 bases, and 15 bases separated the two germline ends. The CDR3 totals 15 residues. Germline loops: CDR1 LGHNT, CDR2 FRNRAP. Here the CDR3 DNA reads TGTGCTAGCTCCCCCCTCGGGAGCTCCTACAATGAGCAGTTCTTC. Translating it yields CASSPLGSSYNEQFF. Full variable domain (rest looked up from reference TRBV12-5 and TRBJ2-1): DARVTQTPRHKVTEMGQEVTMRCQPILGHNTVFWYRQTMMQGLELLAYFRNRAPLDDSGMPKDRFSAEMPDATLATLKIQPSEPRDSAVYFCASSPLGSSYNEQFFGPGTRLTVL.

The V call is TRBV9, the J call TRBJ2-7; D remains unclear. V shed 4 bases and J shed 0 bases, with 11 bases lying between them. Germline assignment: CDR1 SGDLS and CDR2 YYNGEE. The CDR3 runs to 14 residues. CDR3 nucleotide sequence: TGTGCCAGCAGCCCTCGCGAGAGCTCCTACGAGCAGTACTTC. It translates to CASSPRESSYEQYF.

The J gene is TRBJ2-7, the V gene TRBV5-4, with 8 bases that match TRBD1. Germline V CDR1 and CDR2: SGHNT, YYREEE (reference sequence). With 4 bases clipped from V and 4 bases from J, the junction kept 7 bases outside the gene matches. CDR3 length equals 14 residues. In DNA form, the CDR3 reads TGTGCCAGCAGCCCAGGGGGCACTTCATACGAGCAGTACTTC. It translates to CASSPGGTSYEQYF.

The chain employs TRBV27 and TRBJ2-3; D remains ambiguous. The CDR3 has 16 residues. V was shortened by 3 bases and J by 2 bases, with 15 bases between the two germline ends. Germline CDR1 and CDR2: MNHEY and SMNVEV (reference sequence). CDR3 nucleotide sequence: TGTGCCAGCAGTTTGTTCGTTCGCACTTCCACAGATACGCAGTATTTT. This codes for CASSLFVRTSTDTQYF.

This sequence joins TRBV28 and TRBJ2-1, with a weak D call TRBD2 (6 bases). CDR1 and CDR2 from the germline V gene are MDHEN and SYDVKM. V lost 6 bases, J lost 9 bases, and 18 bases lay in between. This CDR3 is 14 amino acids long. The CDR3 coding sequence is TGTGCCAGCAGCCCGACTAGGGTGATAGGTGAGCAGTTCTTC. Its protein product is CASSPTRVIGEQFF. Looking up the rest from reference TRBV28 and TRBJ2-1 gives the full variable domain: DVKVTQSSRYLVKRTGEKVFLECVQDMDHENMFWYRQDPGLGLRLIYFSYDVKMKEKGDIPEGYSVSREKKERFSLILESASTNQTSMYLCASSPTRVIGEQFFGPGTRLTVL.

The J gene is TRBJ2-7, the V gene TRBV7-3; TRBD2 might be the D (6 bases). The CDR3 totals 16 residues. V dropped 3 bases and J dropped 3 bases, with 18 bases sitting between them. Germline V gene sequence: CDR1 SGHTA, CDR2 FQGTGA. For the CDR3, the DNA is TGTGCCAGCAGCTTGTACCCGGGGGTCGCCGTCTACGAGCAGTACTTC. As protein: CASSLYPGVAVYEQYF. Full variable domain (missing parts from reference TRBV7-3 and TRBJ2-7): GAGVSQTPSNKVTEKGKYVELRCDPISGHTALYWYRQSLGQGPEFLIYFQGTGAADDSGLPNDRFFAVRPEGSVSTLKIQRTERGDSAVYLCASSLYPGVAVYEQYFGPGTRLTVT.